The 8 T cell receptor beta chains below all came from one sample that was sequenced in a study of blood T cell repertoires in COVID-19. The method was immunoSEQ multiplex PCR; TCRdb's version includes in-frame clones alone and lacks a portion of them. Among some 250,000 clones listed, about four fifths were seen once. Material for sequencing was peripheral blood. Receptor source: a man aged 25 to 40 who had recovered from COVID-19.

The rearrangement links TRBV3-1 (or the pseudogene TRBV3-2) to TRBJ1-4; TRBD1 aligns across 7 bases. J gave up 8 bases and V 2 bases, and 5 bases lay outside the gene matches. Germline CDR1 LGHDT, CDR2 YNNKEL (reference sequence). The CDR3 has 14 amino acids. Written as DNA, the CDR3 is TGTGCCAGCAGCCAACCAGACAGGGCCGAAAAACTGTTTTTT. Encoded protein: CASSQPDRAEKLFF.

The V and J genes are TRBV28 and TRBJ1-1; 7 nucleotides agree with TRBD1. The CDR3 covers 15 residues. The V gene's germline CDR1 is MDHEN and CDR2 SYDVKM. Trimming at V came to 3 bases and at J to 4 bases, leaving 8 bases not matched to a gene. The CDR3 spells CASSFFDRVGTEAFF. The CDR3 DNA is TGTGCCAGCAGTTTCTTTGACAGGGTGGGCACTGAAGCTTTCTTT. Full variable domain (remainder filled in from reference TRBV28 and TRBJ1-1): DVKVTQSSRYLVKRTGEKVFLECVQDMDHENMFWYRQDPGLGLRLIYFSYDVKMKEKGDIPEGYSVSREKKERFSLILESASTNQTSMYLCASSFFDRVGTEAFFGQGTRLTVV.

The gene calls are TRBV28 and TRBJ1-4; 7 nucleotides line up with TRBD1. The trim removed 2 bases at V and 4 bases at J, leaving 7 bases unmatched. Germline lookup yields CDR1 MDHEN and CDR2 SYDVKM. The CDR3 totals 16 residues. The CDR3 DNA follows: TGTGCCAGCAGTTTAGCGGCGGGACAGCTTAATGAAAAACTGTTTTTT. This codes for CASSLAAGQLNEKLFF. Looking up the rest from reference TRBV28 and TRBJ1-4 gives the full variable domain: DVKVTQSSRYLVKRTGEKVFLECVQDMDHENMFWYRQDPGLGLRLIYFSYDVKMKEKGDIPEGYSVSREKKERFSLILESASTNQTSMYLCASSLAAGQLNEKLFFGSGTQLSVL.

The chain combines TRBV28 with TRBJ2-5, with 9 bases matching TRBD1. Germline V gives CDR1 MDHEN, CDR2 SYDVKM. This CDR3 contains 16 residues. V dropped 5 bases and J dropped 0; count of bases not matched to a gene: 7. CDR3 nucleotide sequence: TGTGCCAGCAGTCCTTCCGGGACAGGGTACCAAGAGACCCAGTACTTC. It codes for CASSPSGTGYQETQYF.

This chain links TRBV19 with TRBJ2-2; D might be TRBD1 (5 bases). Trimming left V 7 bases short and J 4 bases short, with 22 bases between. Germline V gives CDR1 LNHDA, CDR2 SQIVND (reference sequence). The CDR3 is 17 amino acids. The CDR3, as DNA: TGTGCCAGTACCACACGTTCAGGGCCGGGCGGCACCGGGGAGCTGTTTTTT. Translating it yields CASTTRSGPGGTGELFF.

The V gene is TRBV6-4, the J gene TRBJ1-1; no clear D gene. Trimming removed 2 bases from V and 10 bases from J, with 20 bases in between. Germline assignment: CDR1 MRHNA and CDR2 SNTAGT. This CDR3 region has 15 residues. CDR3 bases: TGTGCCAGCAGTGACCACTCGGCCAGACGGGTGGGAGCTTTCTTT. Translated, it gives CASSDHSARRVGAFF.

The genes are TRBV6-1 and TRBJ1-2; D not resolved. Germline CDR1 and CDR2: MNHNS and SASEGT. This CDR3 contains 15 residues. The V end was cut by 2 bases, the J end by 4 bases, with 14 bases between. CDR3 nucleotide sequence: TGTGCCAGCAGTGAATCCCCTCGTCGGGGCTATGGCTACACCTTC. Translated: CASSESPRRGYGYTF.

This clone was counted a single time. The chain combines TRBV18 with TRBJ2-3, with a possible D match to TRBD2 (6 bases). This CDR3 contains 16 residues. The V gene's germline CDR1 is KGHSH and CDR2 LQKENI. The V end lost 3 bases, the J end lost 2 bases, and 15 bases lay between the germline ends. The CDR3 region has the DNA TGTGCCAGCTCACCCCAGCGGACGGGAGACACAGATACGCAGTATTTT. Its protein product is CASSPQRTGDTDTQYF.